The TCR beta chain described here comes from a study of T cell responses to AZD1222 COVID-19 vaccine. Generated by immunoSEQ multiplex PCR, the TCRdb table keeps only in-frame clones and is missing some. This table holds some 200,000 clones, 94% found once. Regarding the study as a whole: Nearly half of spike-specific TCRs reportedly target unmutated variant regions. Seropositive status at baseline applied to only five or six AZD1222 recipients. Spike-specific TCR breadth and depth were elevated following two AZD1222 doses.

The CDR3 runs to 13 residues. Germline lookup yields CDR1 MDHEN and CDR2 SYDVKM. V gave up 4 bases and J gave up 2 bases, with 8 bases separating them. A note on this clone: What it recognizes is unknown.

The chain recombines TRBV28 with TRBJ1-2; D remains unclear. This TCR derives from an adult who received the MenACWY meningococcal vaccine as a control. Here the sequenced sample was peripheral blood, taken 28 days after the second dose of the MenACWY control vaccine. The CDR3 sequence: CASSSTLNYGYTF. As DNA, the CDR3 is TGTGCCAGCAGTTCAACACTCAACTATGGCTACACCTTC.